Given below is one T cell receptor beta chain in context. The antigen it binds to is not known. No base-level quality is on record; no much larger clone is a single base apart. TCRbeta CDR3 regions were amplified from genomic DNA by means of the immunoSEQ Assay, a bias-controlled multiplex PCR. Processing in the source paper ran as follows. Nucleated cell counts per sample were estimated from amplification of reference gene primers within the assay. Sequence reads were collapsed and filtered to measure the absolute abundance of every unique TCRbeta CDR3 rearrangement. For each sample, productive Simpson clonality was calculated as the square root of Simpson's diversity index across productive rearrangements. The immuneACCESS repertoire file appears here via TCRdb, limited to in-frame rearrangements. These files lack a portion of the clones; in checked studies, under half of the deficit traces to unresolved V genes, and the cause of the others is not known. V, J and clone size were drawn from that table, and D and trimming were deduced from the DNA. The sample data list about 59,000 clones, and 65% to 80% of these were observed just once. The ten largest account for more than 9.5% of the sample.

The data are from a study of blood T cell repertoires in COVID-19 (dated by TCRdb to between 2020 and 2021). Study-level background: Collaborator samples came from the United States, Italy and Spain and covered acute and convalescent phases of COVID-19. The dataset comprised deeply sampled blood TCRbeta repertoires from subjects exposed to, actively infected with, or recovered from COVID-19. Where available, HLA class I and class II types were obtained from metadata supplied by the sample provider rather than from assay-based typing. Samples came from the ongoing ImmuneRACE study (first 160 participants) plus 1,254 subjects from 6 global collaborators. A freely available public database, intended as a resource for researchers studying the immune response to SARS-CoV-2, is where the repertoires were released. Sample metadata almost always included a de-identified subject ID, COVID-19 status, age in years and sex. The prospective study material was composed of cDNA or gDNA derived from T cells, B-cell-depleted T cells, or PBMCs.

The CDR3 goes from the cysteine to the phenylalanine over 16 residues. Just CDR3 DNA is preserved here, 48 bases in frame from base 1. Ends trimmed: V by 2 bases, J by 4 bases; bases unmatched to a gene: 5. General findings and caveats noted by the study authors: Clinical and demographic metadata were provided uncurated, with the amount varying by source and participant.

Collaborating institutions collected whole blood in K2EDTA tubes following their own protocols. For TCRbeta analysis, collaborators shipped samples as frozen whole blood, isolated PBMCs, or DNA extracted from either of those sample types. In this chain, TRBV6-7 is recombined with TRBJ2-1; 10 nucleotides in the junction match TRBD1. TRBV6-7 qualifies as an ORF whose function is uncertain. Sequences were obtained from peripheral blood. This clonotype was sampled from a human donor in a cohort sampled during active COVID-19. The nucleotide sequence reads as follows: TGTGCCAGCAGTTACACCCCGGGACAGGGGTACAATGAGCAGTTCTTC. The translation is CASSYTPGQGYNEQFF.